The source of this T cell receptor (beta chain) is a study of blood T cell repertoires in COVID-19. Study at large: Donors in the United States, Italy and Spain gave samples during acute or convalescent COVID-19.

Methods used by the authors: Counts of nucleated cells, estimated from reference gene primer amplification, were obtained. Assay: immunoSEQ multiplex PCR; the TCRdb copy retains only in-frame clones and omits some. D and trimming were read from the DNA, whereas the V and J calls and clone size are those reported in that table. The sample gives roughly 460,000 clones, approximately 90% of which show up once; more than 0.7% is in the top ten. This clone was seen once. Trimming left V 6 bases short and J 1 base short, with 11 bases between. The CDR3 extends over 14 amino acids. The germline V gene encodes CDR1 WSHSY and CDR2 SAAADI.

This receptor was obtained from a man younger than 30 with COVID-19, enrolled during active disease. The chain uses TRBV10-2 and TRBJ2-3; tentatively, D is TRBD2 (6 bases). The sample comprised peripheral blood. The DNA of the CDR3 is TGCGCCAGCAGGGTGCGGGGCCGCACAGATACGCAGTATTTT. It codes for CASRVRGRTDTQYF.